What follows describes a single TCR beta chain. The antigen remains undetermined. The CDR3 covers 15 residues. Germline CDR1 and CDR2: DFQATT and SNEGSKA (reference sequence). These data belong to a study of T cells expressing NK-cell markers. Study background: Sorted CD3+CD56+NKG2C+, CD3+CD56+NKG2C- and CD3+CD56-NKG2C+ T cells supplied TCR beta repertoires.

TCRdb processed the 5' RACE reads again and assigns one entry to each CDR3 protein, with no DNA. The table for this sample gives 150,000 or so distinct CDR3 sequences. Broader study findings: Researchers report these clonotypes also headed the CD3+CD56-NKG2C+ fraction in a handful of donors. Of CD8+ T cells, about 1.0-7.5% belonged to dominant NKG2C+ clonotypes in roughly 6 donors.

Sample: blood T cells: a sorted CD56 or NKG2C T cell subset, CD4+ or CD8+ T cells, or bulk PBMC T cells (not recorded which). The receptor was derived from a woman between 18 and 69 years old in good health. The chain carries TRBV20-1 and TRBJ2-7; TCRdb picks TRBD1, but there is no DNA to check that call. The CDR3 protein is CSARDPGQGQNEQYF.